Following are 30 T cell receptor beta chains from one sample sequenced in a study of blood T cell repertoires in COVID-19. Using immunoSEQ multiplex PCR, the repertoire was profiled, and TCRdb retains in-frame clones only, with some absent. Here the sample spans 200,000 to 250,000 clones, about 80% being singletons. The specimen was peripheral blood. These receptor sequences come from a woman in her twenties or thirties who had recovered from COVID-19.

V and J are TRBV9 and TRBJ2-3; 12 bases fit TRBD2. Trimming cost V 6 bases and J 0 bases; bases outside gene matches: 5. The germline gives CDR1 SGDLS, CDR2 YYNGEE. The CDR3 runs 16 residues. The CDR3 coding sequence is TGTGCCAGCACCTACGGGACTAGCGGGAGCACAGATACGCAGTATTTT. Protein sequence: CASTYGTSGSTDTQYF.

This clone has more than one count but fewer than ten. The V call is TRBV19, the J call TRBJ2-1, with D uncertain. Germline assignment: CDR1 LNHDA and CDR2 SQIVND (reference sequence). The ends were cut back, 3 bases at V and 0 bases at J, with 12 bases in the middle. The CDR3 is made up of 16 amino acids. CDR3 nucleotide sequence: TGTGCCAGTAGTATTGCTCTAGGTAGCTCCTACAATGAGCAGTTCTTC. Translating it yields CASSIALGSSYNEQFF.

The chain combines TRBV27 with TRBJ2-7; possibly TRBD1 for D (5 bases). The CDR3 loop spans 11 amino acids. Germline CDR1 is MNHEY and CDR2 is SMNVEV (reference sequence). The V end was cut by 6 bases, the J end by 7 bases, with 10 bases between. The CDR3 nucleotides are TGTGCCAGCAGATCAGGGTGGGAGCAGTACTTC. This sequence encodes CASRSGWEQYF.

The chain has TRBV12-3 or TRBV12-4 and TRBJ1-1, with D unresolved. This CDR3 region has 12 residues. Deletions cut 4 bases from V and 3 bases from J, with 6 bases between. In DNA, the CDR3 is TGTGCCAGCAGTTATGTCTACACTGAAGCTTTCTTT. It yields the protein CASSYVYTEAFF.

The chain uses TRBV6-5 and TRBJ2-7, with 10 bases that match TRBD1. V shed 6 bases, J shed 6 bases, and the junction held 11 bases outside the gene matches. The germline CDR1 and CDR2 sequences are MNHEY and SVGAGI. The CDR3 length is 15 residues. CDR3 DNA sequence: TGTGCCAGCAGCTACGACGGGACAGGGGATCCCGAGCAGTACTTC. Translated, it gives CASSYDGTGDPEQYF.

The gene calls are TRBV2 and TRBJ2-7; the match to TRBD2 covers 7 bases. CDR1 is SNHLY and CDR2 is FYNNEI in the germline V gene. The length of the CDR3 is 14 residues. Trimming removed 7 bases from V and 8 bases from J; junction bases left unmatched: 14. In DNA form, the CDR3 reads TGTGCCAGCATCCGGGAGCTTACTAGCGCCAAGCAGTACTTC. Its translation: CASIRELTSAKQYF. Looking up the rest from reference TRBV2 and TRBJ2-7 gives the full variable domain: EPEVTQTPSHQVTQMGQEVILRCVPISNHLYFYWYRQILGQKVEFLVSFYNNEISEKSEIFDDQFSVERPDGSNFTLKIRSTKLEDSAMYFCASIRELTSAKQYFGPGTRLTVT.

The CDR3 sequence: CASSFGTGKGNTIYF. CDR3 bases: TGTGCCAGCAGCTTCGGAACAGGGAAAGGAAACACCATATATTTT. The chain uses TRBV7-2 and TRBJ1-3, with a possible D match to TRBD1 (6 bases). The germline CDR1 and CDR2 sequences are SGHTA and FQGNSA. Deletions cut 3 bases from V and 4 bases from J, with 13 bases between. This CDR3 has 15 residues.

This clone was seen more than once but under ten times. The chain combines TRBV28 with TRBJ2-3; D might be TRBD1 (5 bases). In germline, CDR1 is MDHEN, CDR2 SYDVKM. Trimming removed 5 bases at V and 4 bases at J, with 19 bases between. The CDR3 consists of 16 residues. The CDR3 DNA follows: TGTGCCAGCAGTCCCATCCAGGGTACAACGGCAGATACGCAGTATTTT. It encodes CASSPIQGTTADTQYF.

This chain connects TRBV27 to TRBJ1-2; the D is unclear. Germline-derived CDR1 and CDR2 are MNHEY and SMNVEV (reference sequence). V dropped 6 bases and J dropped 4 bases, with 12 bases sitting between them. The CDR3 has 13 amino acids. The CDR3 region is CASSRPGSYGYTF. The CDR3 DNA follows: TGTGCCAGCAGCCGCCCGGGGAGCTATGGCTACACCTTC.

V and J are TRBV4-1 and TRBJ1-1; D is possibly TRBD1 (5 bases). The CDR3 contains 16 residues. Trimming shortened V by 3 bases and J by 0 bases, and 14 bases separated the two germline ends. Germline CDR1 and CDR2: MGHRA and YSYEKL. This CDR3 reads CASSQTPVTVNTEAFF. In DNA, the CDR3 is TGCGCCAGCAGCCAGACCCCGGTGACAGTGAACACTGAAGCTTTCTTT.

This clone has more than one count but fewer than ten. The chain carries TRBV5-1 and TRBJ1-1; a weak D match, TRBD1 (6 bases). There are 14 residues in the CDR3. The germline gives CDR1 SGHRS, CDR2 YFSETQ. The V end was cut by 0 bases, the J end by 1 base, with 7 bases between. CDR3 coding DNA: TGCGCCAGCAGCTTGGGACAGGAGAACACTGAAGCTTTCTTT. Its translation is CASSLGQENTEAFF.

The chain is built from TRBV28 and TRBJ2-3; TRBD1 matches 9 bases. CDR1 is MDHEN, CDR2 SYDVKM, per germline. The V gene end was trimmed by 4 bases and the J gene end by 9 bases; junction bases not matched to a gene: 8. The CDR3 is made up of 14 amino acids. The CDR3 region has the DNA TGTGCCAGCAGTTCCCCCGGGACAGGGAGGACGCAGTATTTT. This encodes CASSSPGTGRTQYF.

Written as DNA, the CDR3 is TGTGCCAGCAGCTTGCGGAATGAGCAGTTCTTC. Translated, it gives CASSLRNEQFF. The chain is built from TRBV5-6 and TRBJ2-1; unclear D gene. Germline V gene lookup returns CDR1 SGHDT and CDR2 YYEEEE. The CDR3 length is 11 residues. With 1 base removed from V and 7 bases from J, the gap between germline ends came to 3 bases.

This rearrangement joins TRBV5-1 to TRBJ2-1, with TRBD2 identical over 12 bases. The CDR3 totals 16 residues. CDR1 SGHRS and CDR2 YFSETQ come from the germline V gene. V lost 1 base, J lost 6 bases, and 5 bases stayed unmatched. DNA for the CDR3: TGCGCCAGCAGCTTGACGGTACTAGCGGGAGGCAATGAGCAGTTCTTC. Its protein is CASSLTVLAGGNEQFF.

The chain couples TRBV9 to TRBJ2-7; possible D gene TRBD1, 5 bases. Germline V gene sequence: CDR1 SGDLS, CDR2 YYNGEE. The CDR3 length is 14 residues. The germline V and J ends were trimmed by 3 bases and 2 bases, with 12 bases remaining between them. The CDR3 spells CASSARQSPYEQYF. The CDR3, as DNA: TGTGCCAGCAGCGCTCGACAGTCCCCCTACGAGCAGTACTTC.

This clone appeared many times. This sequence joins TRBV19 and TRBJ2-2, with 10 bases matching TRBD2. Trimming cost V 10 bases and J 5 bases; bases outside gene matches: 13. Germline V CDR1 and CDR2: LNHDA, SQIVND (reference sequence). This CDR3 contains 16 residues. The CDR3 loop is CATRGLAGVGTGELFF. The CDR3 DNA follows: TGTGCCACCCGGGGGCTAGCGGGAGTCGGAACCGGGGAGCTGTTTTTT. Using reference TRBV19 and TRBJ2-2 for the parts outside the CDR3, the full variable domain is DGGITQSPKYLFRKEGQNVTLSCEQNLNHDAMYWYRQDPGQGLRLIYYSQIVNDFQKGDIAEGYSVSREKKESFPLTVTSAQKNPTAFYLCATRGLAGVGTGELFFGEGSRLTVL.

This clone was recorded only once. V is TRBV19 and J is TRBJ2-3; TRBD1 matches 8 bases. The germline gives CDR1 LNHDA, CDR2 SQIVND (reference sequence). The CDR3 consists of 13 residues. V lost 4 bases to trimming and J lost 3 bases; unmatched junction nucleotides: 0. The CDR3 loop is CASSRQGTDTQYF. The DNA of the CDR3 is TGTGCCAGTAGTAGACAGGGGACAGATACGCAGTATTTT.

This chain connects TRBV20-1 to TRBJ2-1, with D possibly being TRBD2 (6 bases). Germline V gene sequence: CDR1 DFQATT, CDR2 SNEGSKA (reference sequence). With 4 bases removed from V and 7 bases from J, the gap between germline ends came to 8 bases. This CDR3 region has 11 residues. CDR3 sequence (DNA): TGCAGTGCTACCGGGGGAAATGAGCAGTTCTTC. It encodes CSATGGNEQFF.

CDR3 residues: CAISGTSGTFYEQYF. DNA of the CDR3: TGTGCCATCAGTGGGACTAGCGGAACCTTCTACGAGCAGTACTTC. This chain joins TRBV10-3 and TRBJ2-7; 10 bases map to TRBD2. The CDR3 is 15 amino acids. Trimming took 4 bases from V and 3 from J; bases not matched to a gene: 6. CDR1 is ENHRY and CDR2 is SYGVKD in the germline V gene.

V usage is TRBV6-5 and J usage is TRBJ1-2; tentatively, D is TRBD1 (6 bases). Germline CDR1 MNHEY, CDR2 SVGAGI. The CDR3 spans 13 residues. The germline V and J ends were trimmed by 6 bases and 5 bases, with 13 bases remaining between them. The CDR3 DNA sequence: TGTGCCAGCAGCACAGGGTATCTGTATGGCTACACCTTC. This encodes CASSTGYLYGYTF.

The chain combines TRBV6-5 with TRBJ1-1; the D is unclear. The length of the CDR3 is 13 residues. Trimming cost V 10 bases and J 0 bases, with 12 bases left between them. Germline V gene data show CDR1 as MNHEY and CDR2 as SVGAGI. The CDR3 sequence: CATTGKVNTEAFF. Here the CDR3 DNA reads TGTGCCACTACGGGGAAGGTGAACACTGAAGCTTTCTTT.

The chain combines TRBV19 with TRBJ1-4, with 8 bases identical to TRBD1. The V gene end was trimmed by 3 bases and the J gene end by 10 bases; junction bases not matched to a gene: 10. In germline, CDR1 is LNHDA, CDR2 SQIVND (reference sequence). The CDR3 loop spans 15 amino acids. CDR3 coding DNA: TGTGCCAGTAGTATGCAGCTTTACAGGGGGGGAAAACTGTTTTTT. Translating gives CASSMQLYRGGKLFF.

This clone was seen once. The chain employs TRBV21-1 and TRBJ2-1; TRBD2, the table's D call, lacks a check against the DNA. TRBV21-1 corresponds to a pseudogene. This CDR3 comprises 15 residues. CDR3 in amino acids: CASSVLAGVFNEQFF. CDR3 nucleotides: TGTGCCAGCAGCGTACTAGCGGGAGTGTTCAATGAGCAGTTCTTC.

The chain links TRBV3-1 (or the pseudogene TRBV3-2) to TRBJ2-4, with 9 bases matching TRBD1. Germline V CDR1 and CDR2: LGHDT, YNNKEL (reference sequence). V trimming: 0 bases; J trimming: 10 bases; junction bases outside the gene matches: 7. This CDR3 spans 15 amino acids. CDR3 nucleotides: TGTGCCAGCAGCCAAGAGAGGTCCGGGACAGGGATTCAGTACTTC. It translates to CASSQERSGTGIQYF.

The count of this clone is one. This chain links TRBV3-1 (or the pseudogene TRBV3-2) with TRBJ2-4; the match to TRBD1 covers 9 bases. The length of the CDR3 is 16 residues. The V and J ends lost 4 bases and 3 bases, in that order; junction bases with no gene match: 7. Germline CDR1 and CDR2: LGHDT and YNNKEL (reference sequence). CDR3 coding DNA: TGTGCCAGCAGCCCCAGACAGGGGGGAGTCAAAAACATTCAGTACTTC. Its protein product is CASSPRQGGVKNIQYF.

The rearrangement links TRBV4-2 to TRBJ1-1; D gene uncertain. This CDR3 has 14 amino acids. V was cut by 0 bases and J by 4 bases, with 9 bases left in between. Germline assignment: CDR1 LGHNA and CDR2 YNFKEQ. As DNA, the CDR3 is TGTGCCAGCAGCCAAGATCTAAGTACCACTGAAGCTTTCTTT. This codes for CASSQDLSTTEAFF.

This chain uses TRBV15 with TRBJ2-5; TRBD2 matches at 8 bases. Looked up from germline, CDR1 is LNHNV and CDR2 is YYDKDF (reference sequence). Unmatched junction bases numbered 4, after V lost 2 bases and J lost 5 bases. The CDR3 spans 14 residues. The CDR3, as DNA: TGTGCCACCAGCAGACGGGGGGGTGAGGAGACCCAGTACTTC. Protein product: CATSRRGGEETQYF.

This clone occurred once. This chain links TRBV10-2 with TRBJ2-7, with D possibly matching TRBD2 (6 bases). Germline loops: CDR1 WSHSY, CDR2 SAAADI. The CDR3 sequence is 14 residues long. V lost 4 bases to trimming and J lost 4 bases, with 14 bases between them. The CDR3 DNA reads as TGCGCCAGCAGTGTGGGACTGTCGGTGTACGAGCAGTACTTC. Its translation is CASSVGLSVYEQYF.

The chain couples TRBV18 to TRBJ1-5, with TRBD1 identical over 10 bases. The V segment lost 3 bases and the J segment 6 bases; nucleotides outside the gene matches: 8. The germline CDR1 and CDR2 sequences are KGHSH and LQKENI. The CDR3 consists of 16 residues. Here the CDR3 reads CASSPERQGAGQPQHF. The CDR3 nucleotides read TGTGCCAGCTCACCTGAGCGACAGGGGGCGGGTCAGCCCCAGCATTTT.

The chain combines TRBV5-1 with TRBJ2-5; D is possibly TRBD1 (5 bases). With 0 bases removed from V and 5 bases from J, the gap between germline ends came to 14 bases. Germline V gives CDR1 SGHRS, CDR2 YFSETQ. There are 15 residues in the CDR3. The CDR3 nucleotides read TGCGCCAGCAGCTTGGCCGCATCAGGGTCGGAGACCCAGTACTTC. It is translated as CASSLAASGSETQYF. Full variable domain (missing parts from reference TRBV5-1 and TRBJ2-5): KAGVTQTPRYLIKTRGQQVTLSCSPISGHRSVSWYQQTPGQGLQFLFEYFSETQRNKGNFPGRFSGRQFSNSRSEMNVSTLELGDSALYLCASSLAASGSETQYFGPGTRLLVL.